This is a list of T cell receptor beta chains from one sample in a study of shared clonotypes between healthy human individuals. The repertoire was sequenced with immunoSEQ multiplex PCR; TCRdb's copy has only in-frame clones and lacks some. Here the sample spans approximately 350,000 clones, about 96% being singletons. Sequencing input: memory CD8+ T cells sorted from blood. The receptors here all came from a young man in good health. Both conserved end residues are part of each CDR3. Each record gives: clone size, J gene, D gene, V gene, CDR3 protein, CDR3 DNA. D genes are given only for firm matches. Clone sizes are given selectively: once, few, many, or a class where the clone is expanded.

clone_size: .
j_call: TRBJ2-2
d_call: TRBD2
v_call: TRBV7-3
cdr3_aa: CASSLRGTSGRESTGELFF
cdr3_nt: TGTGCCAGCAGCTTAAGGGGGACTAGCGGGAGGGAAAGCACCGGGGAGCTGTTTTTT

clone_size: .
j_call: TRBJ1-2
d_call: TRBD1
v_call: TRBV4-1
cdr3_aa: CASSQEGTGVVGYTF
cdr3_nt: TGCGCCAGCAGCCAAGAAGGGACAGGGGTTGTGGGCTACACCTTC

clone_size: .
j_call: TRBJ1-2
d_call: .
v_call: TRBV28
cdr3_aa: CASSSGGHYGYTF
cdr3_nt: TGTGCCAGCAGTTCGGGGGGACACTATGGCTACACCTTC

clone_size: .
j_call: TRBJ2-5
d_call: TRBD1
v_call: TRBV7-9
cdr3_aa: CASSQGDLGSQETQYF
cdr3_nt: TGTGCCAGCAGCCAGGGGGATTTGGGGTCACAAGAGACCCAGTACTTC

clone_size: .
j_call: TRBJ2-7
d_call: .
v_call: TRBV4-1
cdr3_aa: CASSQGRGRGVYEQYF
cdr3_nt: TGCGCCAGCAGCCAAGGGCGGGGAAGGGGAGTCTACGAGCAGTACTTC

clone_size: .
j_call: TRBJ1-3
d_call: TRBD1
v_call: TRBV25-1
cdr3_aa: CASSEWTGGGNTIYF
cdr3_nt: TGTGCCAGCAGTGAATGGACAGGGGGAGGAAACACCATATATTTT

clone_size: once
j_call: TRBJ2-1
d_call: .
v_call: TRBV5-5
cdr3_aa: CASSLRGANEQFF
cdr3_nt: TGTGCCAGCAGCTTGCGCGGGGCCAATGAGCAGTTCTTC

clone_size: .
j_call: TRBJ2-3
d_call: TRBD2
v_call: TRBV7-6
cdr3_aa: CASSYGLAGGPSTDTQYF
cdr3_nt: TGTGCCAGCAGCTACGGACTAGCGGGAGGGCCAAGCACAGATACGCAGTATTTT

clone_size: .
j_call: TRBJ1-3
d_call: TRBD1
v_call: TRBV5-1
cdr3_aa: CASSWGQPSGNTIYF
cdr3_nt: TGCGCCAGCAGCTGGGGACAGCCTTCTGGAAACACCATATATTTT

clone_size: .
j_call: TRBJ2-7
d_call: .
v_call: TRBV27
cdr3_aa: CASKRTDHYEQYF
cdr3_nt: TGTGCCAGCAAAAGGACAGATCACTACGAGCAGTACTTC

clone_size: .
j_call: TRBJ2-7
d_call: .
v_call: TRBV6-6
cdr3_aa: CASSYWDTDPGGGIFF
cdr3_nt: TGTGCCAGCAGTTATTGGGACACGGACCCCGGGGGAGGGATCTTTTTC

clone_size: .
j_call: TRBJ1-5
d_call: .
v_call: TRBV28
cdr3_aa: CASSTRVRQPQHF
cdr3_nt: TGTGCCAGCAGTACCAGGGTACGGCAGCCCCAGCATTTT

clone_size: .
j_call: TRBJ2-2
d_call: .
v_call: TRBV2
cdr3_aa: CASGPGPNTEELFF
cdr3_nt: TGTGCCAGCGGACCCGGGCCGAACACCGAGGAGCTGTTTTTT

clone_size: .
j_call: TRBJ1-5
d_call: .
v_call: TRBV7-6
cdr3_aa: CASSLPNQPQHF
cdr3_nt: TGTGCCAGCAGCCTCCCCAATCAGCCCCAGCATTTT

clone_size: .
j_call: TRBJ1-4
d_call: .
v_call: TRBV28
cdr3_aa: CASRVGSNEKLFF
cdr3_nt: TGTGCCAGCAGGGTGGGGTCCAATGAAAAACTGTTTTTT

clone_size: .
j_call: TRBJ2-5
d_call: .
v_call: TRBV29-1
cdr3_aa: CSVAGRQETQYF
cdr3_nt: TGCAGCGTTGCGGGCAGACAAGAGACCCAGTACTTC

clone_size: .
j_call: TRBJ2-2
d_call: TRBD2
v_call: TRBV10-1
cdr3_aa: CASLLVSGGGTGELFF
cdr3_nt: TGCGCCAGTCTCTTGGTAAGCGGGGGAGGGACCGGGGAGCTGTTTTTT

clone_size: .
j_call: TRBJ2-3
d_call: .
v_call: TRBV5-4
cdr3_aa: CASSLGGGYTQYF
cdr3_nt: TGTGCCAGCAGCTTAGGGGGAGGTTATACGCAGTATTTT

clone_size: .
j_call: TRBJ2-1
d_call: TRBD1
v_call: TRBV6-1
cdr3_aa: CASSGRDRVVNEQFF
cdr3_nt: TGTGCCAGCAGTGGACGGGACAGGGTGGTCAATGAGCAGTTCTTC

clone_size: .
j_call: TRBJ2-7
d_call: TRBD1
v_call: TRBV11-3
cdr3_aa: CASSLGGQGSEQYF
cdr3_nt: TGTGCCAGCAGCTTAGGGGGACAGGGGTCCGAGCAGTACTTC

clone_size: .
j_call: TRBJ1-2
d_call: TRBD1
v_call: TRBV7-9
cdr3_aa: CASSLAGQGAYGYTF
cdr3_nt: TGTGCCAGCAGCTTAGCGGGACAGGGGGCTTATGGCTACACCTTC

clone_size: once
j_call: TRBJ1-4
d_call: .
v_call: TRBV5-4
cdr3_aa: CASSLGATNEKLFF
cdr3_nt: TGTGCCAGCAGCTTAGGAGCAACTAATGAAAAACTGTTTTTT

clone_size: .
j_call: TRBJ2-3
d_call: .
v_call: TRBV10-3
cdr3_aa: CATKEGPTGTDTQYF
cdr3_nt: TGTGCCACCAAGGAGGGCCCGACGGGCACAGATACGCAGTATTTT

clone_size: .
j_call: TRBJ2-5
d_call: .
v_call: TRBV6-6
cdr3_aa: CASSYAQGGQETQYF
cdr3_nt: TGTGCCAGCAGTTACGCACAGGGAGGCCAAGAGACCCAGTACTTC

clone_size: once
j_call: TRBJ1-5
d_call: TRBD1
v_call: TRBV5-6
cdr3_aa: CASSLRGQDNQPQHF
cdr3_nt: TGTGCCAGCAGCTTGCGGGGACAGGACAATCAGCCCCAGCATTTT

clone_size: .
j_call: TRBJ2-7
d_call: TRBD1
v_call: TRBV27
cdr3_aa: CASSSRRDRDIYEQYF
cdr3_nt: TGTGCCAGCAGCTCGCGCCGGGACAGGGATATCTACGAGCAGTACTTC

clone_size: .
j_call: TRBJ2-3
d_call: .
v_call: TRBV21-1
cdr3_aa: CASSKSQREKTDTQYF
cdr3_nt: TGTGCCAGCAGCAAAAGCCAGCGGGAGAAGACAGATACGCAGTATTTT

clone_size: .
j_call: TRBJ2-7
d_call: .
v_call: TRBV6-6
cdr3_aa: CASSYSPGLGYEQYF
cdr3_nt: TGTGCCAGCAGTTACTCGCCAGGGCTGGGCTACGAGCAGTACTTC

clone_size: .
j_call: TRBJ2-1
d_call: TRBD2
v_call: TRBV7-3
cdr3_aa: CASSLPSGRNEQFF
cdr3_nt: TGTGCCAGCAGCTTACCTAGCGGACGCAATGAGCAGTTCTTC

clone_size: .
j_call: TRBJ1-1
d_call: .
v_call: TRBV15
cdr3_aa: CATSRGTDEAFF
cdr3_nt: TGTGCCACCAGCAGAGGGACCGATGAAGCTTTCTTT

clone_size: .
j_call: TRBJ2-3
d_call: TRBD2
v_call: TRBV5-1
cdr3_aa: CASSWGTSGSTDTQYF
cdr3_nt: TGCGCCAGCAGCTGGGGGACTAGCGGGAGCACAGATACGCAGTATTTT